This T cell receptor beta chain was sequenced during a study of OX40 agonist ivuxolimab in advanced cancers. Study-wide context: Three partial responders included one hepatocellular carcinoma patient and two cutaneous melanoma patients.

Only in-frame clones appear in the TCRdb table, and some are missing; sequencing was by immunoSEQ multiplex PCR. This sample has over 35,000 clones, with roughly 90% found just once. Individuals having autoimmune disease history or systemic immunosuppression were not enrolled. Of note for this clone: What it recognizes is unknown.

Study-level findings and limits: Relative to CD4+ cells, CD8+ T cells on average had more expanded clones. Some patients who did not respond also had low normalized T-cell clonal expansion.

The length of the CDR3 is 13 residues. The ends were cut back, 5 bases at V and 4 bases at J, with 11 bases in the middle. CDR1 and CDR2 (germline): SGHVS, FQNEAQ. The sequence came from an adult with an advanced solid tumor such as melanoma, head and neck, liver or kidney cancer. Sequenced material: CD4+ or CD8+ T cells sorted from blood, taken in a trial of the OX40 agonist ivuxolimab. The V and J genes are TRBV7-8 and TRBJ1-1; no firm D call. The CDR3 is CASSKKHGTEAFF. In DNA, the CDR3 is TGTGCCAGCAGCAAAAAACATGGCACTGAAGCTTTCTTT. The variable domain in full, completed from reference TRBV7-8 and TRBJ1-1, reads GAGVSQSPRYKVAKRGQDVALRCDPISGHVSLFWYQQALGQGPEFLTYFQNEAQLDKSGLPSDRFFAERPEGSVSTLKIQRTQQEDSAVYLCASSKKHGTEAFFGQGTRLTVV.